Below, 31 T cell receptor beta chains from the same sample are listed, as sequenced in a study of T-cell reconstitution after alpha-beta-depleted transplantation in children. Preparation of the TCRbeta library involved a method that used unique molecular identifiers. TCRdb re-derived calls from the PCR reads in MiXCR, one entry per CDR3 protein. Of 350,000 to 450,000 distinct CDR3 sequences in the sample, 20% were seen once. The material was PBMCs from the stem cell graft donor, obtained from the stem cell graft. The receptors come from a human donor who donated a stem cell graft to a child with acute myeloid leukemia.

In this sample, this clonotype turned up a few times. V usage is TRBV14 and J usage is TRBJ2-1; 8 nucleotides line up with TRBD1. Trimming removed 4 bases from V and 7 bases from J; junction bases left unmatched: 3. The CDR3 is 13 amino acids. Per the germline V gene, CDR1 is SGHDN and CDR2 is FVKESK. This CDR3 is CASSRRTGNEQFF. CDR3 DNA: TGTGCCAGCAGCCGACGGACAGGGAATGAGCAGTTCTTC.

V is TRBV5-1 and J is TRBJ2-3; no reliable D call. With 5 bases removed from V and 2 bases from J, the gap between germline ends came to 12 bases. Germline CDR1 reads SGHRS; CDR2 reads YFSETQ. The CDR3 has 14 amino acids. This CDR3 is CASREWVSTDTQYF. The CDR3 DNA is TGCGCCAGCAGGGAGTGGGTATCCACAGATACGCAGTATTTT.

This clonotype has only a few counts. CDR3 sequence (DNA): TGTGCCACCAGAGGGGCTAGCAATCAGCCCCAGCATTTT. Protein: CATRGASNQPQHF. The chain carries TRBV24-1 and TRBJ1-5, with D perhaps matching TRBD1 (5 bases). Deletions cut 7 bases from V and 0 bases from J, with 6 bases between. Germline-derived CDR1 and CDR2 are KGHDR and SFDVKD. CDR3 length: 13 amino acids.

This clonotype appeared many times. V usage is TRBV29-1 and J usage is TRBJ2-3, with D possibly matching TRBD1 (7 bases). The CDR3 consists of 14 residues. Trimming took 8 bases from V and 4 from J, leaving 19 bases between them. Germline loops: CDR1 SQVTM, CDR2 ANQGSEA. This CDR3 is CSSRGTVGADTQYF. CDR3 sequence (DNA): TGCAGCTCCCGGGGGACAGTTGGGGCAGATACGCAGTATTTT.

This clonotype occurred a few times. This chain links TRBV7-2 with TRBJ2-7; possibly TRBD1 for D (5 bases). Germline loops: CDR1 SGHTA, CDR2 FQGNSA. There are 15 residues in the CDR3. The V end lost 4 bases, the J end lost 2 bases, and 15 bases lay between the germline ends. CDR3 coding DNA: TGTGCCAGCAGCTACGACAGAGGTTCCCCCTACGAGCAGTACTTC. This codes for CASSYDRGSPYEQYF. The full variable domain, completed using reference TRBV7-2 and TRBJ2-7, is GAGVSQSPSNKVTEKGKDVELRCDPISGHTALYWYRQSLGQGLEFLIYFQGNSAPDKSGLPSDRFSAERTGGSVSTLTIQRTQQEDSAVYLCASSYDRGSPYEQYFGPGTRLTVT.

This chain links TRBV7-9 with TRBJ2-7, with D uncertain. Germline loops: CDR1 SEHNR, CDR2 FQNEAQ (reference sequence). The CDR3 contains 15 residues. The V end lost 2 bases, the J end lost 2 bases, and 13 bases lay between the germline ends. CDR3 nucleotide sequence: TGTGCCAGCAGCTTAATTACACAGCTACCCTACGAGCAGTACTTC. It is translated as CASSLITQLPYEQYF.

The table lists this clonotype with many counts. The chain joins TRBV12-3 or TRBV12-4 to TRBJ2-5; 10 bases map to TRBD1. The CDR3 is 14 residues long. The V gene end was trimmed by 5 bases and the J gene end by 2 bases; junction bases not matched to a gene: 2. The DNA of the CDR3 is TGTGCCAGCAGTAGGACAGGGGGTCAAGAGACCCAGTACTTC. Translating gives CASSRTGGQETQYF.

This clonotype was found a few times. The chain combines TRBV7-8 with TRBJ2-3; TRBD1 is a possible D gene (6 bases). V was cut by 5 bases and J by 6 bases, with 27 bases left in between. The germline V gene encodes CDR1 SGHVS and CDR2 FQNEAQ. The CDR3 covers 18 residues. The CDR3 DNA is TGTGCCAGCAGCCCAAGCCGACCCGGGACATTCGCGAGTGATACGCAGTATTTT. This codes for CASSPSRPGTFASDTQYF.

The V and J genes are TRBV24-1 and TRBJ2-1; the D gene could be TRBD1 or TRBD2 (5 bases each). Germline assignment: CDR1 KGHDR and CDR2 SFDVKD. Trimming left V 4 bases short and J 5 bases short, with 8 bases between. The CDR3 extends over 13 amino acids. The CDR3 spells CATSELGDNEQFF. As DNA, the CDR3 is TGTGCCACCAGTGAACTGGGGGACAATGAGCAGTTCTTC.

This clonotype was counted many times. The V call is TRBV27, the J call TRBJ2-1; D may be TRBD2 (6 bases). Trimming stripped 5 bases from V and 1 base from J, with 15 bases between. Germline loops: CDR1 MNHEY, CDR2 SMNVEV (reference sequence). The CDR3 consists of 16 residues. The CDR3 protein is CASSTAAGWSYNEQFF. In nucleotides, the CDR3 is TGTGCCAGCAGTACCGCGGCGGGATGGTCCTACAATGAGCAGTTCTTC.

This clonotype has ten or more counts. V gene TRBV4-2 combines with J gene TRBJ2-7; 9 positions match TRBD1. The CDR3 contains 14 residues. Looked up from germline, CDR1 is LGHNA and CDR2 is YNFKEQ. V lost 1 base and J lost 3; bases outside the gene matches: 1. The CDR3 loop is CASSQVGQGYEQYF. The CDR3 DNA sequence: TGTGCCAGCAGCCAAGTGGGACAGGGCTACGAGCAGTACTTC.

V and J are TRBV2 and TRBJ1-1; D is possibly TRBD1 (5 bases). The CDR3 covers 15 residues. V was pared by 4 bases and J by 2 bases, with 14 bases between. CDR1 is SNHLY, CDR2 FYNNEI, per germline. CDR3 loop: CASSGAQGFNTEAFF. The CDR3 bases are TGTGCCAGCAGTGGAGCGCAGGGTTTTAACACTGAAGCTTTCTTT. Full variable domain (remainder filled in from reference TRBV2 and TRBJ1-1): EPEVTQTPSHQVTQMGQEVILRCVPISNHLYFYWYRQILGQKVEFLVSFYNNEISEKSEIFDDQFSVERPDGSNFTLKIRSTKLEDSAMYFCASSGAQGFNTEAFFGQGTRLTVV.

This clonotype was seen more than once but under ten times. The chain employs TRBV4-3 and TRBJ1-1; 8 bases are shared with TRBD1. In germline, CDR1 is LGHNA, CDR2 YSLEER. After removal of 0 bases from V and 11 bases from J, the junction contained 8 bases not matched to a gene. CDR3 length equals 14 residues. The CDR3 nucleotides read TGCGCCAGCAGCCAAGAGTATGGGACAGGACGTGCTTTCTTT. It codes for CASSQEYGTGRAFF.

The CDR3 loop reads CASSSRLLNTEAFF. Written as DNA, the CDR3 is TGTGCCAGCAGTTCCCGACTCCTGAACACTGAAGCTTTCTTT. The rearrangement joins TRBV6-5 to TRBJ1-1, with D hard to call. Germline CDR1 MNHEY, CDR2 SVGAGI. CDR3 length: 14 amino acids. Deletions cut 4 bases from V and 0 bases from J, with 9 bases between.

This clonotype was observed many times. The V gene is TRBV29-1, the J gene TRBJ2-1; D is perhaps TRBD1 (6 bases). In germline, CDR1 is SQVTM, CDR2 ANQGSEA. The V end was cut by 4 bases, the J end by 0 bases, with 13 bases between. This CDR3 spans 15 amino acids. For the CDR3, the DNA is TGCAGCGTTGTTGTTCAGGGGTCCTCCTACAATGAGCAGTTCTTC. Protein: CSVVVQGSSYNEQFF.

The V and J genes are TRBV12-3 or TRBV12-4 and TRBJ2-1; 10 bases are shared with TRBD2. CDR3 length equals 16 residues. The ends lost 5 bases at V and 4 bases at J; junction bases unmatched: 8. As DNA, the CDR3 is TGTGCCAGCAGTCCAGCTAGCGGGAGAGCATACAATGAGCAGTTCTTC. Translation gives CASSPASGRAYNEQFF.

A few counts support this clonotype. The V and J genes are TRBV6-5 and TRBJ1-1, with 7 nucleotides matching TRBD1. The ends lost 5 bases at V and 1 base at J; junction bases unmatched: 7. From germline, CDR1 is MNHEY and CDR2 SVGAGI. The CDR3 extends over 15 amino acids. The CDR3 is CASSNTRQGNTEAFF. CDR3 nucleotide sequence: TGTGCCAGCAGTAACACAAGACAGGGGAACACTGAAGCTTTCTTT.

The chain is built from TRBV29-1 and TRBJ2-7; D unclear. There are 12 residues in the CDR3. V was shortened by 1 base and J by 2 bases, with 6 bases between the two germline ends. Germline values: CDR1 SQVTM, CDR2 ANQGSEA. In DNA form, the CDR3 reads TGCAGCGTTGAAGGCGAGACCTACGAGCAGTACTTC. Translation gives CSVEGETYEQYF.

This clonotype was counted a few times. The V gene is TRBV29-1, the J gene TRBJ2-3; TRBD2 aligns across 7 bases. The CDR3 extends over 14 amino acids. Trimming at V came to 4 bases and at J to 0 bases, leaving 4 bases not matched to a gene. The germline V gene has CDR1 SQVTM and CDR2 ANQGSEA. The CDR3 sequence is CSVGYSGSTDTQYF. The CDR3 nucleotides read TGCAGCGTTGGTTATAGCGGGAGCACAGATACGCAGTATTTT.

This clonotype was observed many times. Here the CDR3 reads CSARDPWAGASTDTQYF. CDR3 in DNA: TGCAGTGCTAGAGACCCATGGGCGGGGGCTAGCACAGATACGCAGTATTTT. The chain employs TRBV20-1 and TRBJ2-3; tentatively, D is TRBD2 (7 bases). The V gene lost 0 bases and the J gene lost 0 bases, with 16 bases spanning the gap. Germline assignment: CDR1 DFQATT and CDR2 SNEGSKA (reference sequence). This CDR3 region has 17 residues.

The CDR3 nucleotides read TGTGCCAGCAGGAGGGGGATTGCCGACTACGAGCAGTACTTC. This sequence encodes CASRRGIADYEQYF. The chain recombines TRBV6-1 with TRBJ2-7; D is perhaps TRBD1 (6 bases). The CDR3 contains 14 residues. Looked up from germline, CDR1 is MNHNS and CDR2 is SASEGT. Trimming stripped 6 bases from V and 3 bases from J, with 15 bases between.

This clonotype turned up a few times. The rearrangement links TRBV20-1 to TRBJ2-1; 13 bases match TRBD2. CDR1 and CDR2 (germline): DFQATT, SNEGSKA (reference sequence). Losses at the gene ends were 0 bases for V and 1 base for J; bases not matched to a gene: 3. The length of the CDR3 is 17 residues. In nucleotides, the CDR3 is TGCAGTGCTAGAGATACTAGCGGGAGGGCTTCCTACAATGAGCAGTTCTTC. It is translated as CSARDTSGRASYNEQFF.

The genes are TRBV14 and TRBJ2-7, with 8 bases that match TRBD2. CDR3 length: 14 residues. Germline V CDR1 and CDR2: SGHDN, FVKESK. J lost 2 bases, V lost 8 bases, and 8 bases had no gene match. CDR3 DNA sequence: TGTGCCAGCGGGAGGCGGGAGGCCGCCTACGAGCAGTACTTC. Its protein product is CASGRREAAYEQYF.

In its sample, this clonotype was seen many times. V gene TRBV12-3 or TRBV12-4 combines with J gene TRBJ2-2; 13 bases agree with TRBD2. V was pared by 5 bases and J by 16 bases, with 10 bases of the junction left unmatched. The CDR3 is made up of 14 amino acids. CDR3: CASSTGTSGTTPFF. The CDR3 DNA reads TGTGCCAGCAGTACCGGGACTAGCGGGACCACTCCGTTTTTT.

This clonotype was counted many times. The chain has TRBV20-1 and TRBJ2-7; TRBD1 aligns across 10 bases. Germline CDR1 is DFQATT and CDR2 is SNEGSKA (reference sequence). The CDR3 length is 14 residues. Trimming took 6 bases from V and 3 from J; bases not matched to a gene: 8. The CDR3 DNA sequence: TGCAGTGCCCTCGGGACAGGGGCGTTCTACGAGCAGTACTTC. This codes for CSALGTGAFYEQYF.

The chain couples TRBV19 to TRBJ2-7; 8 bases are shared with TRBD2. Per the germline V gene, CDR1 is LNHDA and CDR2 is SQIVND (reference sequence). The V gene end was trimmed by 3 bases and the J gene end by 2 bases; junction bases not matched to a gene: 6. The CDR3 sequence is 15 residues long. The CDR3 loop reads CASSMERESPYEQYF. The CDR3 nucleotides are TGTGCCAGTAGTATGGAGCGGGAGTCTCCCTACGAGCAGTACTTC.

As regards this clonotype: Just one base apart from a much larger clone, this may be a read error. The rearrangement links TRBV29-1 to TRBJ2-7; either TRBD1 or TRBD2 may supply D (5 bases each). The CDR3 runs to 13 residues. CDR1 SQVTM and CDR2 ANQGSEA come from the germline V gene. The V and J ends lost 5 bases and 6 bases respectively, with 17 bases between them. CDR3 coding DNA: TGCAGCGTTTGCCAGCCAGAGGGGCTCGAGCAGTACTTC. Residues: CSVCQPEGLEQYF.

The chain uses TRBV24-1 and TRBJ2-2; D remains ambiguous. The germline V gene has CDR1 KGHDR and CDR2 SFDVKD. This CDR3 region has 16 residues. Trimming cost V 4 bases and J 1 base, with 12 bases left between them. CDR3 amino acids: CATSDNANVNTGELFF. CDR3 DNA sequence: TGTGCCACCAGTGACAATGCTAATGTGAACACCGGGGAGCTGTTTTTT.

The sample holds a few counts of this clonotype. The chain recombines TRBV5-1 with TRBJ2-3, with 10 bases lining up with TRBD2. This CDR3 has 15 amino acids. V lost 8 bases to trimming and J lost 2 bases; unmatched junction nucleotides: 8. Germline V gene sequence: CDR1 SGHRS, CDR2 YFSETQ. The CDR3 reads CASWESGRATDTQYF. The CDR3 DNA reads TGCGCCAGTTGGGAAAGCGGGAGGGCCACAGATACGCAGTATTTT. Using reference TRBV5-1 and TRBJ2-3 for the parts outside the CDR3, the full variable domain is KAGVTQTPRYLIKTRGQQVTLSCSPISGHRSVSWYQQTPGQGLQFLFEYFSETQRNKGNFPGRFSGRQFSNSRSEMNVSTLELGDSALYLCASWESGRATDTQYFGPGTRLTVL.

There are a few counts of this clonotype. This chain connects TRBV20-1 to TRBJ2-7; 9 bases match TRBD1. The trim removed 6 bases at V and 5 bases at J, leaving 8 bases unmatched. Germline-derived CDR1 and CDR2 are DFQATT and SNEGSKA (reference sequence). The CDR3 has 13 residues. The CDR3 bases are TGCAGTGCGATCCGGACAGGGGTTAACGAGCAGTACTTC. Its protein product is CSAIRTGVNEQYF.

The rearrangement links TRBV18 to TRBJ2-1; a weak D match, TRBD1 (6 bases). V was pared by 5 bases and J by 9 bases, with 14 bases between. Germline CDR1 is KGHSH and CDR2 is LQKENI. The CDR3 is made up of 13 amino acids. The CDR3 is CASSKNTGSEQFF. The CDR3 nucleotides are TGTGCCAGCTCAAAGAATACAGGGAGTGAGCAGTTCTTC.